This TCR beta chain came from a study of shared clonotypes between healthy human individuals (dated by TCRdb to 2018 to 2021). With regard to the full study: A couple of women and a few men aged 18 to 49 years were included in the cohort. Different laboratories and diverse techniques were used to prepare libraries and sequence TCR repertoires, to increase sequencing depth and limit assay-specific biases. For each donor, three plates each were used for CD4 naive and CD4 memory, two plates were used for CD8 naive, and one plate was used for CD8 memory. To estimate repertoire size and how much clonotypes are shared between individuals, the study performed deep sequencing of blood TCR repertoires from 4 to 6 healthy adults. Per donor, leukapheresis produced somewhere between about 0.94 and 10 billion PBMCs. Findings and caveats that apply to the study as a whole: Rarefaction of sorted-subset datasets indicated incomplete sequencing despite the large sequencing depth. The small number of donors limited the genetic and exposure-history diversity represented. Sharing across a few donors was observed for around 4.8% of naive CD4, about 3.2% of naive CD8, about 2.5% of memory CD4, and about 0.39% of memory CD8 clonotypes. Larger estimated clonotype richness was generally found for naive subsets than for memory subsets. Based on pairwise subsampling, the degree of clonotype sharing among donors was expected to be affected by sequencing depth. Compared with non-shared clonotypes, the clonotypes found in all four sorted-subset donors had higher generation probabilities. Sampling was restricted to blood, and TCR repertoires in tissue are likely to differ from TCR repertoires in blood.

The donors were healthy, HIV-negative adults who had no recently reported acute infections or vaccinations. Every donor was a Caucasian adult residing in Nashville, Tennessee, USA. CD4+ T cells were enriched by magnetic negative selection, after which naive cells were positively selected on CD45RA and the negative fraction was taken as the memory subset. Blood was collected by leukapheresis, and PBMCs were isolated by Ficoll-Histopaque density gradient centrifugation and then cryopreserved in liquid nitrogen vapor phase. Purity and quantity of every magnetically sorted T cell population were checked by analytical flow cytometry. Genomic DNA was isolated from every sorted fraction and measured by UV absorbance on a Nanodrop 2000c. Trimming costs V 2 bases and J 10 bases, and their ends lie 12 bases apart. Its CDR3 holds 13 amino acids, cysteine through phenylalanine. Solely the CDR3 DNA is kept, with 39 bases framed from the first base. From the germline V gene, CDR1 is SGHTA and CDR2 is FQGTGA.

Using the deep immunoSEQ assay, TCR CDR3 regions were amplified from genomic DNA by multiplex PCR. For each cell subset, the extracted genomic DNA was distributed evenly across all wells of several immunoSEQ 96-well plates, and each plate served as one replicate. For sorted subsets, around 200 ng genomic DNA, equal to 25,000 to 35,000 T cell genomes, was loaded into each replicate PCR. Purified libraries were quantified with a Qubit 3.0 fluorometer, sized on a Bioanalyzer 2100, and re-quantified with the KAPA Library Quantification kit. A separate single-read 150-cycle Illumina NextSeq 550 flow cell was used to sequence each immunoSEQ 96-well plate. Turning to the authors' computational methods: Because the immunoSEQ output held only junctional sequences and lacked quality scores, the filtering could not match the filtering applied to full-length reads. Sequences were annotated with PyIR, a Python wrapper for IgBLAST v1.9, and V/J genes and CDR3 were assigned using IMGT germline references. Reads with weak V/J assignments (E-value above 1e-6), missing CDR3, stop codons, out-of-frame junctions, or ambiguous translated residues were removed. V3J clonotypes were defined by identical inferred V gene, J gene, and CDR3 amino acid sequence. The percentage overlap between two repertoires was calculated by dividing the number of shared unique clonotypes by the size of the smaller repertoire. Three approaches were used to assess repertoire richness: RTK rarefaction, the Chao1 estimator, and Recon v2.1 estimates of unobserved clonotypes. For all TCRbeta clonotypes obtained by the gDNA method from a few donors, generation probabilities were computed with OLGA. TCRdb took this table from immuneACCESS and kept in-frame rearrangements with V and J called. Such tables lack part of the clones; where checked against another copy, unresolved V genes explain under half of the gap, and the rest is unexplained. The DNA gave D and trimming, while V, J and clone size come from that table. The sample table shows 1,400,000 or so clones, and approximately 98.5% are seen once. Of the sample, around 0.33% is held by the ten largest clones.

Points on this clone: No antigen is known for it. No much larger clone exists at a distance of one base, and base qualities are not known.

Recombination connected TRBV7-3 to TRBJ2-1; the D gene identity is not certain. The sequenced sample consisted of naive CD4+ T cells sorted from blood. Interpreted using the paper, the cell subset or site label stands for: CD45RA+ positively selected. The sequence derives from a man aged 25-45 years in good health. The CDR3 in this case is CASSLFGSQEQFF. The nucleotide sequence is TGTGCCAGCAGCTTATTTGGGTCGCAGGAGCAGTTCTTC. Supplemented by the reference TRBV7-3 and TRBJ2-1 proteins around the CDR3, the complete variable domain is GAGVSQTPSNKVTEKGKYVELRCDPISGHTALYWYRQSLGQGPEFLIYFQGTGAADDSGLPNDRFFAVRPEGSVSTLKIQRTERGDSAVYLCASSLFGSQEQFFGPGTRLTVL.